These 22 T cell receptor beta chains share one sample of origin, sequenced in a study of blood T cell repertoires in COVID-19. Clones were read by immunoSEQ multiplex PCR, and TCRdb kept only the in-frame ones, dropping some. This sample has some 28,000 clones, with 76% found just once. Sequencing was done on a sample of peripheral blood. These receptors came from a man in his 70s with acute or convalescent COVID-19.

The chain has TRBV3-1 (or the pseudogene TRBV3-2) and TRBJ1-2; D remains ambiguous. From germline, CDR1 is LGHDT and CDR2 YNNKEL (reference sequence). V lost 2 bases, J lost 4 bases, and 11 bases lay in between. The CDR3 loop spans 14 amino acids. The CDR3 nucleotides are TGTGCCAGCAGCCAATCCAGGCCCTTCTATGGCTACACCTTC. Translation: CASSQSRPFYGYTF.

This chain connects TRBV28 to TRBJ1-5; 9 bases are shared with TRBD1. The CDR3 loop spans 21 amino acids. Per germline, CDR1 MDHEN and CDR2 SYDVKM. V trimming: 3 bases; J trimming: 3 bases; junction bases outside the gene matches: 21. Here the CDR3 reads CASSFIVFRDRDMYDNQPQHF. For the CDR3, the DNA is TGTGCCAGCAGTTTTATAGTATTCCGGGACAGGGACATGTATGACAATCAGCCCCAGCATTTT.

The rearrangement uses TRBV7-2 and TRBJ2-3, with a possible D match to TRBD1 (5 bases). The CDR3 covers 14 residues. Looked up from germline, CDR1 is SGHTA and CDR2 is FQGNSA. The V end lost 0 bases, the J end lost 1 base, and 5 bases lay between the germline ends. The CDR3 DNA follows: TGTGCCAGCAGCTTAGCGGGGCGCACAGATACGCAGTATTTT. Translated, it gives CASSLAGRTDTQYF.

V is TRBV18 and J is TRBJ2-1; 7 nucleotides agree with TRBD1. The length of the CDR3 is 13 residues. Looked up from germline, CDR1 is KGHSH and CDR2 is LQKENI. V dropped 4 bases and J dropped 12; count of bases not matched to a gene: 9. CDR3 in DNA: TGTGCCAGCTCACTGGGACAGTTCGAAGTGCAGTTCTTC. This gives the protein CASSLGQFEVQFF.

This clone was found a few times. This sequence joins TRBV15 and TRBJ2-4, with D possibly matching TRBD2 (6 bases). The V gene lost 1 base and the J gene lost 0 bases, with 10 bases spanning the gap. This CDR3 is 16 amino acids long. The germline CDR1 and CDR2 sequences are LNHNV and YYDKDF (reference sequence). The CDR3 nucleotides read TGTGCCACCAGCAGAGCGGGGGAAGTAGCCAAAAACATTCAGTACTTC. Translating it yields CATSRAGEVAKNIQYF.

The chain uses TRBV18 and TRBJ1-4; D not resolved. The CDR3 consists of 15 residues. With 0 bases removed from V and 6 bases from J, the gap between germline ends came to 11 bases. Germline loops: CDR1 KGHSH, CDR2 LQKENI. CDR3 sequence reads: CASSPPEDYHEKLFF. CDR3 coding DNA: TGTGCCAGCTCACCACCGGAGGACTACCATGAAAAACTGTTTTTT. Combining the CDR3 with reference TRBV18 and TRBJ1-4 gives the whole variable domain NAGVMQNPRHLVRRRGQEARLRCSPMKGHSHVYWYRQLPEEGLKFMVYLQKENIIDESGMPKERFSAEFPKEGPSILRIQQVVRGDSAAYFCASSPPEDYHEKLFFGSGTQLSVL.

This clone came up a few times. This chain links TRBV18 with TRBJ2-2; D is unclear. The CDR3 is made up of 14 amino acids. Germline-derived CDR1 and CDR2 are KGHSH and LQKENI. V lost 2 bases to trimming and J lost 3 bases, with 7 bases between them. CDR3 loop: CASSPNPDTGELFF. CDR3 nucleotides: TGTGCCAGCTCACCAAACCCGGACACCGGGGAGCTGTTTTTT. Drawing the rest from reference TRBV18 and TRBJ2-2, the complete variable domain is NAGVMQNPRHLVRRRGQEARLRCSPMKGHSHVYWYRQLPEEGLKFMVYLQKENIIDESGMPKERFSAEFPKEGPSILRIQQVVRGDSAAYFCASSPNPDTGELFFGEGSRLTVL.

The rearrangement links TRBV4-2 to TRBJ2-3; TRBD2 is a possible D gene (5 bases). Looked up from germline, CDR1 is LGHNA and CDR2 is YNFKEQ. The CDR3 extends over 16 amino acids. The V and J ends lost 0 bases and 4 bases respectively, with 14 bases between them. CDR3 nucleotide sequence: TGTGCCAGCAGCCAAGAAAGTACGGGAAGGGCAGATACGCAGTATTTT. Protein: CASSQESTGRADTQYF.

This sequence joins TRBV6-2 or TRBV6-3 and TRBJ1-1, with 7 bases aligning to TRBD1. J gave up 4 bases and V 6 bases, and 11 bases lay outside the gene matches. The CDR3 runs 15 residues. CDR1 and CDR2 from the germline V gene are MNHEY and SVGEGT. The CDR3 reads CASSDRRGPVTEAFF. The CDR3 DNA sequence: TGTGCCAGCAGCGACCGGAGGGGGCCGGTCACTGAAGCTTTCTTT.

This sequence joins TRBV18 and TRBJ2-2; D possibly corresponds to TRBD2 (7 bases). Per the germline V gene, CDR1 is KGHSH and CDR2 is LQKENI. This CDR3 is built from 15 residues. V lost 6 bases to trimming and J lost 3 bases, with 14 bases between them. The CDR3 sequence is CASSQQGGDTGELFF. The CDR3 coding sequence is TGTGCCAGCTCCCAACAGGGAGGGGACACCGGGGAGCTGTTTTTT. The complete variable domain, with remaining parts taken from reference TRBV18 and TRBJ2-2, reads NAGVMQNPRHLVRRRGQEARLRCSPMKGHSHVYWYRQLPEEGLKFMVYLQKENIIDESGMPKERFSAEFPKEGPSILRIQQVVRGDSAAYFCASSQQGGDTGELFFGEGSRLTVL.

This clone was observed a handful of times. The genes are TRBV5-6 and TRBJ2-2; the match to TRBD1 covers 9 bases. Germline V gene data show CDR1 as SGHDT and CDR2 as YYEEEE. The CDR3 has 18 residues. Trimming took 5 bases from V and 1 from J; bases not matched to a gene: 12. The DNA for the CDR3 is TGTGCCAGCAGATCTGGACAGGGGATAACTTGGAACACCGGGGAGCTGTTTTTT. It translates to CASRSGQGITWNTGELFF.

The V gene is TRBV27, the J gene TRBJ2-1, with 16 bases that match TRBD2. This CDR3 is 17 amino acids long. Germline CDR1 reads MNHEY; CDR2 reads SMNVEV (reference sequence). The junction had 10 bases not matched to a gene; V was cut back by 7 bases and J by 7 bases. CDR3 region: CASKSGLAGGPLNEQFF. CDR3 DNA sequence: TGTGCCAGCAAGTCGGGACTAGCGGGAGGGCCCTTGAATGAGCAGTTCTTC.

V and J are TRBV3-1 (or the pseudogene TRBV3-2) and TRBJ2-3; 8 positions match TRBD2. CDR1 LGHDT and CDR2 YNNKEL come from the germline V gene (reference sequence). The CDR3 sequence is 14 residues long. DNA for the CDR3: TGTGCGACGAAGCGGGGGTCGAGCACAGATACGCAGTATTTT. Translated, it gives CATKRGSSTDTQYF.

J is TRBJ1-1 and V is TRBV6-5; 8 nucleotides match TRBD1. The ends lost 6 bases at V and 7 bases at J; junction bases unmatched: 7. Germline V CDR1 and CDR2: MNHEY, SVGAGI. There are 13 residues in the CDR3. The DNA of the CDR3 is TGTGCCAGCAGGACAGGGGTGGTCGGTGAAGCTTTCTTT. Residues: CASRTGVVGEAFF.

This clone turned up a few times. The V and J genes are TRBV7-9 and TRBJ2-7; no clear D. The CDR3 contains 11 residues. V shed 4 bases and J shed 3 bases, with 4 bases lying between them. Germline-derived CDR1 and CDR2 are SEHNR and FQNEAQ (reference sequence). The CDR3 nucleotides are TGTGCCAGCAGCTCCGTCTACGAGCAGTACTTC. Translated: CASSSVYEQYF.

This clone was seen once. The J gene is TRBJ2-7, the V gene TRBV7-2; TRBD1 aligns across 10 bases. The CDR3 is 15 amino acids. The V and J ends lost 6 bases and 2 bases, in that order; junction bases with no gene match: 7. Germline CDR1 and CDR2: SGHTA and FQGNSA. This chain's CDR3 is CASSSLGTGAYEQYF. Here the CDR3 DNA reads TGTGCCAGCAGTTCCCTTGGGACAGGGGCCTACGAGCAGTACTTC.

J is TRBJ1-1 and V is TRBV5-4, with 10 bases lining up with TRBD1. The V gene end was trimmed by 4 bases and the J gene end by 6 bases; junction bases not matched to a gene: 9. This CDR3 comprises 15 residues. Germline V gives CDR1 SGHNT, CDR2 YYREEE (reference sequence). The CDR3 DNA reads TGTGCCAGCAGCCCCCGACAGGGGGCAAGTGCTGAAGCTTTCTTT. Amino acids: CASSPRQGASAEAFF.

The chain joins TRBV7-3 to TRBJ2-1, with TRBD2 matching over 10 bases. Germline trimming cut 5 bases from V and 6 bases from J; bases unmatched to any gene: 7. CDR1 and CDR2 (germline): SGHTA, FQGTGA. The CDR3 has 15 amino acids. CDR3 in amino acids: CASSNSGGEFNEQFF. As DNA, the CDR3 is TGTGCCAGCAGCAACAGCGGGGGGGAATTCAATGAGCAGTTCTTC.

The V call is TRBV15, the J call TRBJ1-1; 7 bases agree with TRBD1. The junction had 6 bases not matched to a gene; V was cut back by 1 base and J by 4 bases. CDR3 length equals 15 residues. Germline CDR1 is LNHNV and CDR2 is YYDKDF (reference sequence). DNA for the CDR3: TGTGCCACCAGCAGAGGACAGGGAGTGAGCACTGAAGCTTTCTTT. It is translated as CATSRGQGVSTEAFF. Full variable domain (outside the CDR3, taken from reference TRBV15 and TRBJ1-1): DAMVIQNPRYQVTQFGKPVTLSCSQTLNHNVMYWYQQKSSQAPKLLFHYYDKDFNNEADTPDNFQSRRPNTSFCFLDIRSPGLGDTAMYLCATSRGQGVSTEAFFGQGTRLTVV.

The V gene is TRBV20-1, the J gene TRBJ2-4; D is ambiguous. Trimming took 6 bases from V and 6 from J, leaving 6 bases between them. The CDR3 totals 10 residues. Germline CDR1 reads DFQATT; CDR2 reads SNEGSKA (reference sequence). CDR3 nucleotides: TGCAGTGCGTTTCTAAACATTCAGTACTTC. Amino acid sequence: CSAFLNIQYF.

The rearrangement uses TRBV28 and TRBJ1-1, with 7 bases fitting TRBD1. Looked up from germline, CDR1 is MDHEN and CDR2 is SYDVKM. Trimming removed 4 bases from V and 5 bases from J; junction bases left unmatched: 4. The CDR3 covers 13 residues. The DNA of the CDR3 is TGTGCCAGCAGTTCCCAGGGGGAAACTGAAGCTTTCTTT. It encodes CASSSQGETEAFF.

This clone came up once. This chain links TRBV2 with TRBJ2-5, with 12 bases matching TRBD2. The V gene end was trimmed by 6 bases and the J gene end by 5 bases; junction bases not matched to a gene: 1. Looked up from germline, CDR1 is SNHLY and CDR2 is FYNNEI. This CDR3 has 13 residues. The CDR3 sequence: CASRGTSGETQYF. DNA of the CDR3: TGTGCCAGCAGGGGGACTAGCGGGGAGACCCAGTACTTC.